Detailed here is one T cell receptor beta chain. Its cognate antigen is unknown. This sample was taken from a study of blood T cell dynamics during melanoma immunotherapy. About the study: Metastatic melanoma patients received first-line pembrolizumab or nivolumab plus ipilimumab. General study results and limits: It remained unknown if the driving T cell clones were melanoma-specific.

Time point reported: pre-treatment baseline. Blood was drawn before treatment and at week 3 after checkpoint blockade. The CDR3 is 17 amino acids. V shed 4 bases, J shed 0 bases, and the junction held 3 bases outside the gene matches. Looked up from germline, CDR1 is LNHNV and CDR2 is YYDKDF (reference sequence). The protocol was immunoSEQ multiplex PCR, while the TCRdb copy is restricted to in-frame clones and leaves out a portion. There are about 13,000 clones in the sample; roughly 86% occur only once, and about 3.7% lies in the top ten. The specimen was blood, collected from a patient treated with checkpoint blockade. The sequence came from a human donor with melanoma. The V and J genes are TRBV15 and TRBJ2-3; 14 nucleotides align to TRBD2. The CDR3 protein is CATSIRLAGGSTDTQYF. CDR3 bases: TGTGCCACCAGCATCCGACTAGCGGGAGGGAGCACAGATACGCAGTATTTT.